A selection of T cell receptor beta chains follows, all from one sample in a study of cytomegalovirus exposure and HLA in healthy donors. TCRdb's copy holds only in-frame clones and misses some; the assay was immunoSEQ multiplex PCR. This sample has some 200,000 clones; around 80% occur once, and the top ten carry about 0.6%. The sequenced sample consisted of PBMCs. These receptors all come from a woman aged 40 to 50 in good health and CMV-seronegative. Each CDR3 is given with its conserved first and last residue. The D gene is left open where the match is weak. Some rows have no size entry. The others give once, few or many, or a class for an expanded clone.

V gene	clone size	J gene	D gene	CDR3 DNA	CDR3 protein
TRBV30	once	TRBJ2-5	-	TGTGCCTGGAGTGTGGGGACAAGGACCCTCGGGGAGCAGTACTTC	CAWSVGTRTLGEQYF
TRBV7-3	-	TRBJ2-1	TRBD2	TGTGCCAGCAGCTTGACTAGCGGGGGGGGCTACAATGAGCAGTTCTTC	CASSLTSGGGYNEQFF
TRBV27	-	TRBJ2-7	-	TGTGCCAGCAGTCTCCCCGGCTCCTACGAGCAGTACTTC	CASSLPGSYEQYF
TRBV19	-	TRBJ2-7	-	TGTGCCAGTAGCCTTGGGACTGCGAAAAGCTCCTACGAGCAGTACTTC	CASSLGTAKSSYEQYF
TRBV27	-	TRBJ2-7	-	TGTGCCAGCAGTCCTCTTCCGGGACACCCTGACGAGCAGTACTTC	CASSPLPGHPDEQYF
TRBV9	-	TRBJ1-5	-	TGTGCCAGCAGCTTGACAGACAGCCGCAATCAGCCCCAGCATTTT	CASSLTDSRNQPQHF
TRBV27	-	TRBJ1-5	-	TGTGCCAGCAGTCCTCGGGTTCATAGCAATCAGCCCCAGCATTTT	CASSPRVHSNQPQHF
TRBV5-1	once	TRBJ2-2	TRBD1	TGCGCCAGCAGCTTGGTTGGACAGGGATGGACCGGGGAGCTGTTTTTT	CASSLVGQGWTGELFF
TRBV5-1	-	TRBJ2-7	-	TGCGCCAGCAGCGTTAACCCCCTAGGGGGTGTAGACGAGCAGTACTTC	CASSVNPLGGVDEQYF
TRBV7-8	-	TRBJ1-4	-	TGTGCCAGCAGCTTAAGGAGAGCTGGGACTAATGAAAAACTGTTTTTT	CASSLRRAGTNEKLFF
TRBV10-3	-	TRBJ2-7	TRBD2	TGTGCCATCAGTGATGGTCTAGCGGGGGGGTACGAGCAGTACTTC	CAISDGLAGGYEQYF
TRBV7-8	-	TRBJ1-2	-	TGTGCCAGCAGCTTAGAGTTCTGGCAGACATATGGCTACACCTTC	CASSLEFWQTYGYTF
TRBV27	-	TRBJ1-1	-	TGTGCCAGCCCCCGGGGAATGGACCTTAAAACCATGAACACTGAAGCTTTCTTT	CASPRGMDLKTMNTEAFF
TRBV5-1	-	TRBJ2-2	-	TGCGCCAGCCGACCGACAGAGACGAACACCGGGGAGCTGTTTTTT	CASRPTETNTGELFF
TRBV4-2	few	TRBJ2-3	-	TGTGCCAGCAACCAAGGGCGGGCCACAGATACGCAGTATTTT	CASNQGRATDTQYF
TRBV2	few	TRBJ1-4	-	TGTGCCAGCAGCGGGACAACTAATGAAAAACTGTTTTTT	CASSGTTNEKLFF
TRBV28	once	TRBJ1-1	TRBD1	TGTGCCAGCAGTTTATCTGCGGGGACAGGGACCACTGAAGCTTTCTTT	CASSLSAGTGTTEAFF
TRBV5-1	-	TRBJ2-7	-	TGCGCCAGCAGCCACGAGGGCCTCTCCTACGAGCAGTACTTC	CASSHEGLSYEQYF
TRBV12-2	-	TRBJ1-6	-	TGTGCAAGTCGCTTAGGTGGGGGGGGCTCGGATTCACCCCTCCACTTT	CASRLGGGGSDSPLHF
TRBV7-5	-	TRBJ2-6	-	TGTGCCAGAAGCTTACGACAGGGGACTGGGGCCAACGTCCTGACTTTC	CARSLRQGTGANVLTF
TRBV9	-	TRBJ1-4	TRBD1	TGTGCCAGCAGCGTAGCAACAGGGGTTGGAACTAATGAAAAACTGTTTTTT	CASSVATGVGTNEKLFF
TRBV5-1	-	TRBJ1-2	-	TGCGCCAGCAGCTTAGAGGCGTACTATGGCTACACCTTC	CASSLEAYYGYTF
TRBV2	-	TRBJ2-7	-	TGTGCCAGCAGTGATCTTCCAGGAATCTACGAGCAGTACTTC	CASSDLPGIYEQYF
TRBV7-9	few	TRBJ1-4	-	TGTGCCAGCAGCCCCGGGACTGTGAGCTGGGAAAAACTGTTTTTT	CASSPGTVSWEKLFF
TRBV21-1	-	TRBJ2-7	-	TGTGCCAGCAGCCCCCGGGGGGGCGCCGAGCAGTACTTC	CASSPRGGAEQYF
TRBV5-1	-	TRBJ2-2	-	TGCGCCAGCAGCTTATCTCCGACAGGAGTGACGAACACCGGGGAGCTGTTTTTT	CASSLSPTGVTNTGELFF
TRBV5-1	once	TRBJ2-5	-	TGCGCCAGCAGCTGGGACTACCAAGAGACCCAGTACTTC	CASSWDYQETQYF